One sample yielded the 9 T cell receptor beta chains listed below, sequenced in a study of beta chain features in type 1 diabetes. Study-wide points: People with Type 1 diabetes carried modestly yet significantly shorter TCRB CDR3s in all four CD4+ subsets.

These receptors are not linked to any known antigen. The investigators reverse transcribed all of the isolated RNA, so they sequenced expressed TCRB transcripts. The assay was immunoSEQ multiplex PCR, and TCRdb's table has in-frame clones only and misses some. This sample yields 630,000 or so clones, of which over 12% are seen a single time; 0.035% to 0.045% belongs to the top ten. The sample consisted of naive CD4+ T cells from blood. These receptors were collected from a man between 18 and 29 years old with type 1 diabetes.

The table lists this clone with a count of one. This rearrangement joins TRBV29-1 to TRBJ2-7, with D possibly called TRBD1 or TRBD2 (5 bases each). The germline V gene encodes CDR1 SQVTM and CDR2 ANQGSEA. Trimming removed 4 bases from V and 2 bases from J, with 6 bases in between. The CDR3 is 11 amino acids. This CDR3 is CSVGDPYEQYF. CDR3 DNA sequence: TGCAGCGTTGGGGACCCCTACGAGCAGTACTTC.

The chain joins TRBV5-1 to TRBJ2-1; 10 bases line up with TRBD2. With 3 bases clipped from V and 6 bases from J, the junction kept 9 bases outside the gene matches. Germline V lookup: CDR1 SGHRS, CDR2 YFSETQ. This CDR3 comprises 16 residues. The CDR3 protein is CASSSQGAGGPNEQFF. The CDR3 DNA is TGCGCCAGCAGCTCCCAAGGAGCGGGAGGGCCCAATGAGCAGTTCTTC.

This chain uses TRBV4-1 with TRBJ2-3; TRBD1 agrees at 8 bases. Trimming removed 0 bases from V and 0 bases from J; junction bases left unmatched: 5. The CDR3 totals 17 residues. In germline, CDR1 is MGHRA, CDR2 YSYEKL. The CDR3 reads CASSQERQGPSTDTQYF. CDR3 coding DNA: TGCGCCAGCAGCCAAGAACGACAGGGGCCAAGCACAGATACGCAGTATTTT.

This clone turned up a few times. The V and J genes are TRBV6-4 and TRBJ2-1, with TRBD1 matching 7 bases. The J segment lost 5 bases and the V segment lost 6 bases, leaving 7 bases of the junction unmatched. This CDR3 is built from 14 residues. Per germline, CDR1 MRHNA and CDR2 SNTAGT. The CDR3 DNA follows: TGTGCCAGCAGGCCAGACAGGGTTGACAATGAGCAGTTCTTC. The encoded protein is CASRPDRVDNEQFF.

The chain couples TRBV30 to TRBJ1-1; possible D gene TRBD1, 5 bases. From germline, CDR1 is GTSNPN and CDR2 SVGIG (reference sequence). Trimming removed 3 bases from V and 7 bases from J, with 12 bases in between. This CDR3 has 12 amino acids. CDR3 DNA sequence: TGTGCCTGGAGATGGGTTAGGGGTGAAGCTTTCTTT. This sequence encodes CAWRWVRGEAFF.

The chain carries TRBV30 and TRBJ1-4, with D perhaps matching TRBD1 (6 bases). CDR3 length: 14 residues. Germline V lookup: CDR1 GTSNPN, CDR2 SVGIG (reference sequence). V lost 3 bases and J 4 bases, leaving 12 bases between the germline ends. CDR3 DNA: TGTGCCTGGAGCCAGGGGCGCGGTAATGAAAAACTGTTTTTT. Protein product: CAWSQGRGNEKLFF.

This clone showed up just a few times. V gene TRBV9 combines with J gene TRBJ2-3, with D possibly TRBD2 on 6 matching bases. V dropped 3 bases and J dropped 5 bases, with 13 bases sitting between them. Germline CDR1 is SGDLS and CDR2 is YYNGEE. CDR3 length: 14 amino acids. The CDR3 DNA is TGTGCCAGCAGCGGTGCGGGGAAGGAAGATACGCAGTATTTT. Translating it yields CASSGAGKEDTQYF.

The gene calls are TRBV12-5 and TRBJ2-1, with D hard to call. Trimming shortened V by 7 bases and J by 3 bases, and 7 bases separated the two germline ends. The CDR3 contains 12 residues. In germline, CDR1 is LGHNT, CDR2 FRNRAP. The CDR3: CASALYYNEQFF. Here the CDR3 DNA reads TGTGCTAGTGCTCTCTACTACAATGAGCAGTTCTTC. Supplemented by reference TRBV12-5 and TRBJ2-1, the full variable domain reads DARVTQTPRHKVTEMGQEVTMRCQPILGHNTVFWYRQTMMQGLELLAYFRNRAPLDDSGMPKDRFSAEMPDATLATLKIQPSEPRDSAVYFCASALYYNEQFFGPGTRLTVL.

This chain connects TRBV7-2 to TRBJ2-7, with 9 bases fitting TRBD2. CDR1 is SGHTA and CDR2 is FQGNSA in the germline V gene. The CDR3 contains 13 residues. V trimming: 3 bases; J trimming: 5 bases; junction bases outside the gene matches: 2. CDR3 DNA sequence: TGTGCCAGCAGCTTCGAGCGGGAGGACGAGCAGTACTTC. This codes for CASSFEREDEQYF.